This is a list of T cell receptor beta chains from one sample in a study of blood T cell repertoires in COVID-19. Sequencing used immunoSEQ multiplex PCR; TCRdb keeps in-frame clones, though not all of them. The profile shows about 280,000 clones, roughly 87% of them singletons. The sequencing sample was made of PBMCs or T cells enriched from blood (not recorded which). All receptors derive from a woman aged 30 to 39 who had recovered from COVID-19. CDR3s include the opening cysteine and the closing phenylalanine or tryptophan. Only some rows state a clone size, as once, few, many or a class for expanded clones.

v_gene,abundance,j_gene,len,CDR3aa
TRBV27,.,TRBJ2-3,14,CASSPSGASDTQYF
TRBV28,.,TRBJ2-2,15,CASSPGQGAAGELFF
TRBV7-9,.,TRBJ1-1,15,CASSLRTGGEAEAFF
TRBV3-1/TRBV3-2,.,TRBJ2-3,16,CASSQDSRGQGDTQYF
TRBV18,.,TRBJ2-1,15,CASSPTTGFYNEQFF
TRBV7-9,.,TRBJ1-1,14,CASSPSGGNTEAFF
TRBV4-1,.,TRBJ2-1,17,CASSQPPGTGKENEQFF
TRBV15,.,TRBJ2-5,14,CATSRTGGQETQYF
TRBV28,.,TRBJ1-6,11,CASGRVTGFHF
TRBV9,.,TRBJ2-1,15,CASSGGSGGISEQFF
TRBV7-2,.,TRBJ2-7,14,CASSASGQLYEQYF
TRBV7-3,.,TRBJ2-3,17,CASSSLSGSAPTDTQYF
TRBV7-3,.,TRBJ1-2,13,CASSLAQGYGYTF
TRBV5-4,.,TRBJ2-5,15,CASSSLTQGKETQYF
TRBV27,.,TRBJ2-7,18,CASSFRARFGQGPYEQYF
TRBV5-1,.,TRBJ2-1,15,CASSLTGGGFREQFF
TRBV5-1,.,TRBJ1-1,13,CASSSGMKTEAFF
TRBV4-3,.,TRBJ2-7,16,CASSRSLAENFYEQYF
TRBV7-3,once,TRBJ2-3,15,CASRRQGARTDTQYF
TRBV6-6,.,TRBJ2-7,17,CASSPRLAGGFTYEQYF
TRBV2,.,TRBJ2-7,15,CASSRGRLVNYEQYF
TRBV9,.,TRBJ1-4,15,CASSPTGGTNEKLFF
TRBV4-3,.,TRBJ2-3,19,CASSQGWGTSGASTDTQYF
TRBV7-9,.,TRBJ2-5,16,CASKDGWDRPQETQYF
TRBV28,.,TRBJ2-7,15,CASSLWYSPFIVQYF
TRBV7-6,.,TRBJ2-7,15,CASSGPGQDSYEQYF